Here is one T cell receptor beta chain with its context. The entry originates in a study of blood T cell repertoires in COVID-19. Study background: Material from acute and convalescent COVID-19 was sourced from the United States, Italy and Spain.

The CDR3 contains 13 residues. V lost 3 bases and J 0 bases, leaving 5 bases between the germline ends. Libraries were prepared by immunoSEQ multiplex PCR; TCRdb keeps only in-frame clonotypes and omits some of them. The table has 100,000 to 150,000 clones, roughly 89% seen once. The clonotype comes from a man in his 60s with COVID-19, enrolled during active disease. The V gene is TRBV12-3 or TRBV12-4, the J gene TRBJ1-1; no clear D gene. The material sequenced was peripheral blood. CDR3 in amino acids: CASSFSVNTEAFF. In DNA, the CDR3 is TGTGCCAGCAGTTTCTCAGTGAACACTGAAGCTTTCTTT.